The rows below give T cell receptor beta chains drawn from one sample of a study of blood T cell repertoires in COVID-19. Profiling relied on immunoSEQ multiplex PCR, and the TCRdb table lists in-frame clones only, not all of them. The sample yields some 400,000 clones, roughly 86% seen once. The sample was peripheral blood. These receptor sequences come from a woman aged 25 to 39 with COVID-19, enrolled during active disease. Each CDR3 is given with its conserved first and last residue. Each record gives: V gene, J gene, clone size, D gene, CDR3 protein, CDR3 DNA. D genes are given only for firm matches. Some rows have no size entry. The others give once, few or many, or a class for an expanded clone.

TRBV30	TRBJ2-1	.	TRBD2	CAWSAGRDNEQFF	TGTGCCTGGAGTGCCGGGAGGGACAATGAGCAGTTCTTC
TRBV3-1/TRBV3-2	TRBJ2-7	.	.	CASSQGLAQNSIEQYF	TGTGCCAGCAGCCAAGGTCTAGCGCAGAACTCCATCGAGCAGTACTTC
TRBV28	TRBJ2-1	.	TRBD2	CASSTGLANNEQFF	TGTGCCAGCAGCACCGGACTAGCAAACAATGAGCAGTTCTTC
TRBV6-5	TRBJ2-2	.	.	CASRYGSGTGELFF	TGTGCCAGCAGGTACGGATCAGGCACCGGGGAGCTGTTTTTT
TRBV7-2	TRBJ1-5	.	.	CASSFGVASNQPQHF	TGTGCCAGCAGCTTTGGTGTAGCTAGCAATCAGCCCCAGCATTTT
TRBV6-5	TRBJ2-3	few	.	CASSYGGGETDTQYF	TGTGCCAGCAGTTACGGTGGTGGGGAGACAGATACGCAGTATTTT
TRBV6-2/TRBV6-3	TRBJ2-2	.	.	CASSPNWNTGELFF	TGTGCCAGCAGCCCCAACTGGAACACCGGGGAGCTGTTTTTT
TRBV2	TRBJ2-1	.	TRBD2	CASSGLAGAYNEQFF	TGTGCCAGCAGCGGACTAGCGGGTGCCTACAATGAGCAGTTCTTC
TRBV11-2	TRBJ2-2	.	TRBD2	CASSATSGRALGELFF	TGTGCCAGCAGCGCCACTAGCGGGAGGGCCCTCGGGGAGCTGTTTTTT
TRBV9	TRBJ2-5	.	.	CASSVDWGEETQYF	TGTGCCAGCAGCGTAGACTGGGGAGAAGAGACCCAGTACTTC
TRBV10-1	TRBJ1-5	.	.	CASSGRVAGRGQPQHF	TGCGCCAGCAGTGGGAGGGTGGCAGGGCGGGGTCAGCCCCAGCATTTT
TRBV1	TRBJ2-3	.	.	CTSSQALGLSSTDTQYF	TGCACCAGCAGCCAAGCTCTGGGACTCTCTAGCACAGATACGCAGTATTTT
TRBV4-1	TRBJ2-5	.	.	CASSQAGSQETQYF	TGCGCCAGCAGCCAAGCGGGATCCCAAGAGACCCAGTACTTC
TRBV18	TRBJ2-1	.	TRBD1	CASSPDRVHNEQFF	TGTGCCAGCTCACCAGACAGGGTCCACAATGAGCAGTTCTTC
TRBV20-1	TRBJ1-2	.	TRBD1	CSARTGFGYTF	TGCAGTGCCAGGACAGGGTTTGGCTACACCTTC
TRBV5-5	TRBJ2-3	.	.	CASSWTTASLGTDTQYF	TGTGCCAGCAGCTGGACGACAGCATCGCTTGGCACAGATACGCAGTATTTT
TRBV30	TRBJ2-7	.	TRBD1	CAWRSTGAGEQYF	TGTGCCTGGAGATCGACAGGGGCGGGGGAGCAGTACTTC
TRBV28	TRBJ2-5	.	TRBD1	CASSRGQGSQYF	TGTGCCAGCAGTCGGGGACAGGGGAGCCAGTACTTC
TRBV5-4	TRBJ2-1	once	TRBD2	CASSRLAGGWDNEQFF	TGTGCCAGCAGCCGCCTTGCGGGGGGATGGGACAATGAGCAGTTCTTC
TRBV4-1	TRBJ1-5	.	TRBD1	CASSRRTGDYQPQHF	TGCGCCAGCAGCCGCCGGACAGGGGATTATCAGCCCCAGCATTTT
TRBV24-1	TRBJ1-2	.	.	CATSDSSGVNYGYTF	TGTGCCACCAGTGATTCCTCAGGGGTTAACTATGGCTACACCTTC
TRBV4-3	TRBJ2-1	.	.	CASSQEGRGRTSGYNEQFF	TGCGCCAGCAGCCAGGAAGGGAGGGGGCGAACTAGCGGATACAATGAGCAGTTCTTC
TRBV7-8	TRBJ2-1	.	TRBD2	CASSTMTSGRADEQFF	TGTGCCAGCAGCACTATGACTAGCGGGAGGGCGGACGAGCAGTTCTTC
TRBV2	TRBJ2-3	.	TRBD2	CASSSGTSGKRTDTQYF	TGTGCCAGCAGTTCCGGGACTAGCGGGAAGCGCACAGATACGCAGTATTTT
TRBV7-8	TRBJ2-3	.	TRBD1	CASSLERDRDTDTQYF	TGTGCCAGCAGCTTAGAACGGGACAGGGACACAGATACGCAGTATTTT
TRBV5-1	TRBJ2-7	.	TRBD1	CASSSIRDRAYEQYF	TGCGCCAGCAGCTCCATCCGGGACAGAGCCTACGAGCAGTACTTC
TRBV11-2	TRBJ2-7	.	.	CASSSNLLAHSYEQYF	TGTGCCAGCAGCTCGAACCTTTTAGCGCACTCCTACGAGCAGTACTTC
TRBV5-6	TRBJ2-1	.	.	CASSWETGDYYNEQFF	TGTGCCAGCAGCTGGGAGACAGGGGACTACTACAATGAGCAGTTCTTC
TRBV4-3	TRBJ2-1	.	TRBD2	CASSQEAGGPGEQFF	TGCGCCAGCAGCCAAGAGGCGGGAGGGCCAGGAGAGCAGTTCTTC
TRBV3-1/TRBV3-2	TRBJ2-3	.	.	CASSQAGHTQYF	TGTGCCAGCAGCCAAGCTGGGCATACGCAGTATTTT
TRBV5-1	TRBJ1-1	.	.	CASSFPGGERAFF	TGCGCCAGCAGCTTCCCTGGAGGGGAACGAGCTTTCTTT
TRBV19	TRBJ2-2	.	TRBD2	CASSISGGLGGELFF	TGTGCCAGTAGTATAAGCGGGGGATTAGGCGGGGAGCTGTTTTTT
TRBV27	TRBJ1-2	.	.	CASSHDPAGHYGYTF	TGTGCCAGCAGCCACGACCCAGCAGGGCACTATGGCTACACCTTC
TRBV30	TRBJ1-5	.	.	CAWSVLGGSQPQHF	TGTGCCTGGAGTGTATTAGGAGGGTCTCAGCCCCAGCATTTT
TRBV6-5	TRBJ2-3	.	TRBD1	CASSYSTGNADTQYF	TGTGCCAGCAGTTATTCGACAGGGAACGCAGATACGCAGTATTTT
TRBV18	TRBJ1-1	.	.	CASFRLVGGPNTEAFF	TGTGCCAGCTTCCGCCTGGTCGGGGGGCCGAACACTGAAGCTTTCTTT